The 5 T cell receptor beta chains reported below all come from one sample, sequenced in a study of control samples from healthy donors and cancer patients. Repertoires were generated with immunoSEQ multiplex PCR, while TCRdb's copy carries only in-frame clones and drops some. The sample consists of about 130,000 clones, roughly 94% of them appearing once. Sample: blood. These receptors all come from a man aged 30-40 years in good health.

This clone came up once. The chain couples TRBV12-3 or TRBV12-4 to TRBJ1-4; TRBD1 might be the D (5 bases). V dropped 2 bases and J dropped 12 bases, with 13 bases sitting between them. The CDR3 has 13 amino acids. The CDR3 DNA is TGTGCCAGCAGTTTACAGGGATGGGTAGAACTGTTTTTT. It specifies CASSLQGWVELFF.

The CDR3 sequence is CASSQDETGTRYGYTF. The CDR3 DNA follows: TGTGCCAGCAGCCAAGATGAGACAGGGACTCGGTATGGCTACACCTTC. The rearrangement links TRBV14 to TRBJ1-2, with 7 positions matching TRBD1. This CDR3 has 16 residues. With V trimmed by 0 bases and J by 5 bases, 9 bases remained unmatched. The V gene's germline CDR1 is SGHDN and CDR2 FVKESK.

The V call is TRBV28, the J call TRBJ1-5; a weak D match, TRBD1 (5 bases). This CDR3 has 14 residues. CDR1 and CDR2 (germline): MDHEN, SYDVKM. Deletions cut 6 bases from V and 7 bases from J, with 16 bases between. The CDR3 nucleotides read TGTGCCAGCAGACTCGGAGGGGTCGGCCAGCCCCAGCATTTT. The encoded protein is CASRLGGVGQPQHF.

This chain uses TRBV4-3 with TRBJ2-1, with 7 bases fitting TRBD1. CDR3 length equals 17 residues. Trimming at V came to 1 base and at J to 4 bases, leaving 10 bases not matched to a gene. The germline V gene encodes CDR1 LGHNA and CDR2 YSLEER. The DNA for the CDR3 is TGCGCCAGCAGCCAAGCTTTCCGGGACAGAAGATACAATGAGCAGTTCTTC. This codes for CASSQAFRDRRYNEQFF.

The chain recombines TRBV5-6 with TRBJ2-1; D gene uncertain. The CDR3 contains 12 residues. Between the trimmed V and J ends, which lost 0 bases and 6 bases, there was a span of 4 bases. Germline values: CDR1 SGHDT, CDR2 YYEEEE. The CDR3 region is CASSLAFNEQFF. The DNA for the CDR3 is TGTGCCAGCAGCTTGGCCTTCAATGAGCAGTTCTTC. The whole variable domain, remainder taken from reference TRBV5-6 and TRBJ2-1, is DAGVTQSPTHLIKTRGQQVTLRCSPKSGHDTVSWYQQALGQGPQFIFQYYEEEERQRGNFPDRFSGHQFPNYSSELNVNALLLGDSALYLCASSLAFNEQFFGPGTRLTVL.